Many counts were recorded for the clone carrying this TCR beta chain. Its antigen remains unknown. The source of the sample is a study of tumor-infiltrating lymphocytes in primary liver carcinoma. Study details: Patients underwent surgical resection for primary liver carcinoma.

Unsorted whole blood supplied the RNA, and germline DNA was extracted too. The collection of about 4 milliliters of peripheral blood preceded surgery. With a constant-region primer, TCR beta cDNA was made from approximately 510 ng of total RNA. Modified slightly, ARM-PCR produced TCR beta libraries over three nested multiplex PCR rounds. The study ran its first two PCR rounds for around 10 cycles each, using TRBV1-TRBV30 forward primers and a C-beta reverse primer. TCRdb reprocessed the multiplex PCR reads with MiXCR, giving one entry per CDR3 protein. The table shows 180,000 or so distinct CDR3 sequences, with about 60% occurring only once. Points from the study as a whole: In tumor-adjacent and tumor-blood pairs, overlap was lower than in tumor region pairs. Compared with blood, tumor repertoires held significantly more in their top 250 clones.

The CDR3 has 11 residues. The V segment lost 5 bases and the J segment 11 bases; nucleotides outside the gene matches: 8. Germline V gene sequence: CDR1 SQVTM, CDR2 ANQGSEA. The sequenced sample was peripheral blood. This receptor was taken from a man aged 35 to 55 with primary liver carcinoma and hepatitis B virus infection. The rearrangement links TRBV29-1 to TRBJ1-1; TRBD1 aligns across 7 bases. For the CDR3, the DNA is TGCAGCGTTAGGGAAGACAGGGTGGCTTTCTTT. Translated: CSVREDRVAFF.